This TCR beta chain was identified during a study of metastatic and nonmetastatic thyroid tumors. Treatment of any kind had been given to no patient before thyroid surgery. In this sample, this clone turned up many times. The antigen is not known. Points from the study as a whole: In both blood and tumor samples, TCR beta diversity was reported significantly higher for malignant than benign nodules.

Germline V gene sequence: CDR1 MRHNA, CDR2 SNTAGT. The CDR3 is 18 residues long. Germline trimming cut 5 bases from V and 1 base from J; bases unmatched to any gene: 12. TCRdb re-called the PCR reads via MiXCR. Among approximately 30,000 clones listed, about 25% were seen once. The chain combines TRBV6-4 with TRBJ2-4; 9 bases are a match to TRBD1. The receptor's source is a female donor with papillary thyroid cancer or a benign thyroid nodule (not recorded which). Some clones in this sample may be carry-over from other donors' samples. Sequencing input: blood. The CDR3 region is CASSKTFGTGFAKNIQYF. In nucleotides, the CDR3 is TGTGCCAGCAGTAAAACGTTCGGGACAGGGTTTGCCAAAAACATTCAGTACTTC.